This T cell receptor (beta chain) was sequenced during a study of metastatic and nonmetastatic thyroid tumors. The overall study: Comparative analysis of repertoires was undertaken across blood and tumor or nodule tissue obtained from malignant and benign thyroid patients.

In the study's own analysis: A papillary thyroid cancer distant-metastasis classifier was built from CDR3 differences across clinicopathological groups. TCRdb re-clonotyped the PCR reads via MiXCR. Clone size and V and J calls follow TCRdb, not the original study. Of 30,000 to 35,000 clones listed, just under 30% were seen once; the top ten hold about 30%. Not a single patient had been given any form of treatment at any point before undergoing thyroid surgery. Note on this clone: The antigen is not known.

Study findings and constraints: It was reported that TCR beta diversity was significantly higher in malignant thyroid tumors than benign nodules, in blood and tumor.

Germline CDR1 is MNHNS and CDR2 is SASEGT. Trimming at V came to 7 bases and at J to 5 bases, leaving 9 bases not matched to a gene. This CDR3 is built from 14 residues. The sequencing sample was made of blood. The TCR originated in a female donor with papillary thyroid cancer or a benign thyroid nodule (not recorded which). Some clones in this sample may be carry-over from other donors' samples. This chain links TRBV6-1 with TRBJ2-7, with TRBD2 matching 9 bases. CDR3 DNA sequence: TGTGCCAGCAACATAGCGGGGGTAGTGGACGAGCAGTACTTC. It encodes CASNIAGVVDEQYF.